Below, one T cell receptor (beta chain) is given with its context. The target antigen is unknown. PCR used 60 Vbeta primers and 13 Jbeta primers. Clones were read by immunoSEQ multiplex PCR, and TCRdb kept only the in-frame ones, dropping some. The table includes around 120,000 clones, nearly 85% detected once. This entry is derived from a study of cytomegalovirus exposure and HLA in healthy donors. Study-level findings and limits: On later analysis, the bulk of CMV-associated TCR beta chains appeared to be HLA-restricted.

This CDR3 is built from 15 residues. Germline V gene data show CDR1 as LNHNV and CDR2 as YYDKDF (reference sequence). Unmatched junction bases numbered 7, after V lost 2 bases and J lost 4 bases. Sequenced input: PBMCs. The gene calls are TRBV15 and TRBJ1-1; 7 nucleotides line up with TRBD1. This TCR was sampled from a boy aged 5-17 years in good health and CMV-seronegative. The CDR3 loop is CATSRNRGLGTEAFF. CDR3 nucleotide sequence: TGTGCCACCAGCAGAAACAGGGGATTGGGCACTGAAGCTTTCTTT.